This TCR beta chain was obtained from a study of T cell clonotyping in hematopoietic cell transplantation. The CDR3 sequence is 16 residues long. Germline V gene data show CDR1 as MDHEN and CDR2 as SYDVKM. V lost 3 bases to trimming and J lost 4 bases; unmatched junction nucleotides: 8. Study-level results: After transplant, recipient diversity fell while pathologically expanded clonotypes grew through day 180. At the given depth, recipient repertoires were over 95% de novo clonotypes. Higher Inverse Simpson Index values in graft donor and pretransplant recipient predicted broader posttransplant TCR diversity.

Time point reported: recipient sample about 28 days before transplant, after cytoreduction. In regard to this clone: The antigen is unknown.

Clones were read by immunoSEQ multiplex PCR, and TCRdb kept only the in-frame ones, dropping some. The sample contains approximately 50,000 clones, approximately 84% of which appear only once. The sequencing used peripheral blood mononuclear cells, collected before stem cell transplant. The TCR sequence derives from a man aged 55 to 69 with biphenotypic leukemia. Some clones in this sample may be carry-over from other donors' samples. This rearrangement joins TRBV28 to TRBJ2-2; TRBD1 agrees at 7 bases. CDR3: CASSLSRGDSTGELFF. DNA for the CDR3: TGTGCCAGCAGTTTGAGTCGAGGGGACAGCACCGGGGAGCTGTTTTTT.